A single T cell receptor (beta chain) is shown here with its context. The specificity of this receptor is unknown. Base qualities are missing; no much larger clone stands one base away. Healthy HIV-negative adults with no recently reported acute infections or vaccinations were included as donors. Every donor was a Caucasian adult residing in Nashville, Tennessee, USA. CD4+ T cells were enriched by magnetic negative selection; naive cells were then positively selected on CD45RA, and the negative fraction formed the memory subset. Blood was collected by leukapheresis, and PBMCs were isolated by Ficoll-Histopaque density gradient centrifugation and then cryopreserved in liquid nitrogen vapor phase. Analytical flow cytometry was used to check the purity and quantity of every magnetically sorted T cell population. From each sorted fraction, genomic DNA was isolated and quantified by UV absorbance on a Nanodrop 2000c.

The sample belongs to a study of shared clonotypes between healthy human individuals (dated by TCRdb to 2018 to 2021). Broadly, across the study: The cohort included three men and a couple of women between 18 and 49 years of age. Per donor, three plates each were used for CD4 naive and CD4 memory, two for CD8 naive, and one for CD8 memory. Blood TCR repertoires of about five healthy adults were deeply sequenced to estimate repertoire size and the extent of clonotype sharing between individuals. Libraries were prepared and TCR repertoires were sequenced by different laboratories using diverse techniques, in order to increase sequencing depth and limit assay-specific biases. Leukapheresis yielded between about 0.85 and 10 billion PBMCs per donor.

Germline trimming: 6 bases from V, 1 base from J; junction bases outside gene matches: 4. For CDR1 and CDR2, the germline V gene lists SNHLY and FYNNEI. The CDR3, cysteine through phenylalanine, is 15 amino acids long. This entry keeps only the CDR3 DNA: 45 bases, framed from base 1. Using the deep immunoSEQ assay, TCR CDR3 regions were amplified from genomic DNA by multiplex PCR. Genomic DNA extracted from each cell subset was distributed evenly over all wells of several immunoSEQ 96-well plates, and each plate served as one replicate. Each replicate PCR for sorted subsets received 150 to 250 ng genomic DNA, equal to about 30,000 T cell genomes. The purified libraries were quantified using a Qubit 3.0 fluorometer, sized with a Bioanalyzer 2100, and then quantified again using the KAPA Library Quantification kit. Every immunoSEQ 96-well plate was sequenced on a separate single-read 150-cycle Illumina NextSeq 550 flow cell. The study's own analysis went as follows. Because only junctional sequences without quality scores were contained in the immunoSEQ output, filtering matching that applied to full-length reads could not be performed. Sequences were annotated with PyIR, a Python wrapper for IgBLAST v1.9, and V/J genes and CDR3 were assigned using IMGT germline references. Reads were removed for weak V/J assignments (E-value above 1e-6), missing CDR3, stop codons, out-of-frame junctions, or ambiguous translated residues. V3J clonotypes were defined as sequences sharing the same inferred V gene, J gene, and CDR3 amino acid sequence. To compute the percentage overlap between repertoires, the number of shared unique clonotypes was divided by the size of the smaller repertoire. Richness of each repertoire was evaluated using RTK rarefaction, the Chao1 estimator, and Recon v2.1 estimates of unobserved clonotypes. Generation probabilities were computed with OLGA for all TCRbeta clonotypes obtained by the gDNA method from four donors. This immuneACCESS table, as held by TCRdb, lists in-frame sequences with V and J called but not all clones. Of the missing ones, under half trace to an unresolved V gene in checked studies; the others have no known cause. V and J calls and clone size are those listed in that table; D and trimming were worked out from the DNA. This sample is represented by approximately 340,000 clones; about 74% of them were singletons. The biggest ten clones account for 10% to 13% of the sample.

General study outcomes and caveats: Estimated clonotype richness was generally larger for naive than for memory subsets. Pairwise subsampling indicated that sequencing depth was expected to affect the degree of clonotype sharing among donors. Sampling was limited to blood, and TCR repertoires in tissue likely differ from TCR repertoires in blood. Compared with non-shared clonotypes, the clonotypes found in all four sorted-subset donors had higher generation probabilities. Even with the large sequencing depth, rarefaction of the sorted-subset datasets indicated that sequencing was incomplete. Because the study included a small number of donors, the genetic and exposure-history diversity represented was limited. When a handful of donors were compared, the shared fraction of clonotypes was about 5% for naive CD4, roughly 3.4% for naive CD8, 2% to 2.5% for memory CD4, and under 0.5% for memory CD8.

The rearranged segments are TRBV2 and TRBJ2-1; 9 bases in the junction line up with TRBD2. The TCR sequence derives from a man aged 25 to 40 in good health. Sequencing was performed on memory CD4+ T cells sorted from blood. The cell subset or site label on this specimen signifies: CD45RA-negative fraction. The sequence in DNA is TGTGCCAGCAGCGATAGCGGGAGATCCTACAATGAGCAGTTCTTC. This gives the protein CASSDSGRSYNEQFF.